The rows below give T cell receptor beta chains drawn from one sample of a study of blood T cell repertoires in COVID-19. Sequencing was performed with immunoSEQ multiplex PCR; in TCRdb, only in-frame clones are kept and a portion is missing. The data contain a few hundred thousand clones, about 82% of them singletons. The specimen sequenced was peripheral blood. The receptors were gathered from a woman over 75 with acute or convalescent COVID-19. Both conserved end residues are part of each CDR3. Each record gives: J gene, clone size, D gene, V gene, CDR3 DNA, CDR3 protein. The D gene is left open where the match is weak. Only some rows state a clone size, as once, few, many or a class for expanded clones.

j_gene: TRBJ1-4; abundance: once; d_gene: TRBD1; v_gene: TRBV27; CDR3nt: TGTGCCAGCAGATCCGGGACAGGGCCAACTAATGAAAAACTGTTTTTT; CDR3aa: CASRSGTGPTNEKLFF
j_gene: TRBJ1-3; abundance: few; d_gene: NA; v_gene: TRBV29-1; CDR3nt: TGCAGCGTTGGTGAGAGCTCTGGAAACACCATATATTTT; CDR3aa: CSVGESSGNTIYF
j_gene: TRBJ2-5; abundance: NA; d_gene: NA; v_gene: TRBV11-2; CDR3nt: TGTGCCAGCAGCTCCGCGGGTAGAGGGAGTGAGACCCAGTACTTC; CDR3aa: CASSSAGRGSETQYF
j_gene: TRBJ1-4; abundance: NA; d_gene: TRBD1; v_gene: TRBV11-2; CDR3nt: TGTGCCAGCAGCTCTCAGGGGGCTAGAGAAGAAAAACTGTTTTTT; CDR3aa: CASSSQGAREEKLFF
j_gene: TRBJ2-7; abundance: NA; d_gene: TRBD1; v_gene: TRBV11-3; CDR3nt: TGTGCCAGCAGCCTAGGGCAGGGGGCAAGAGGGTACGAGCAGTACTTC; CDR3aa: CASSLGQGARGYEQYF
j_gene: TRBJ2-2; abundance: NA; d_gene: TRBD1; v_gene: TRBV5-1; CDR3nt: TGCGCCAGCAGCTTGCGGACAGGGGACACCGGGGAGCTGTTTTTT; CDR3aa: CASSLRTGDTGELFF
j_gene: TRBJ2-3; abundance: NA; d_gene: TRBD1; v_gene: TRBV2; CDR3nt: TGTGCCAGCAGTGATCGGGACAGACGAAATACGCAGTATTTT; CDR3aa: CASSDRDRRNTQYF
j_gene: TRBJ2-2; abundance: NA; d_gene: TRBD2; v_gene: TRBV9; CDR3nt: TGTGCCAGCAGCATGCGGACTAGCGGGATCGGGGAGCTGTTTTTT; CDR3aa: CASSMRTSGIGELFF
j_gene: TRBJ2-1; abundance: NA; d_gene: NA; v_gene: TRBV11-2; CDR3nt: TGTGCCAGCAGCTTCTCCATTCCCTCAGGGTCCGCTGAGCAGTTCTTC; CDR3aa: CASSFSIPSGSAEQFF
j_gene: TRBJ2-3; abundance: NA; d_gene: NA; v_gene: TRBV13; CDR3nt: TGTGCCAGCAGCTTCCGCGGCACAGATACGCAGTATTTT; CDR3aa: CASSFRGTDTQYF
j_gene: TRBJ2-5; abundance: NA; d_gene: TRBD2; v_gene: TRBV19; CDR3nt: TGTGCCAGTAGTATCAGGCTAGCGGGAGACCAGTACTTC; CDR3aa: CASSIRLAGDQYF
j_gene: TRBJ2-1; abundance: NA; d_gene: NA; v_gene: TRBV19; CDR3nt: TGTGCCAGTAGTATGGGGAGAGGGCTAGCCCCGAATGAGCAGTTCTTC; CDR3aa: CASSMGRGLAPNEQFF
j_gene: TRBJ1-1; abundance: few; d_gene: NA; v_gene: TRBV5-1; CDR3nt: TGCGCCAGCAGCTTGGCCGGGACAAGTTTGAACACTGAAGCTTTCTTT; CDR3aa: CASSLAGTSLNTEAFF
j_gene: TRBJ2-2; abundance: few; d_gene: TRBD1; v_gene: TRBV15; CDR3nt: TGTGCCACCAGCGGACGACAGGGACCCTTGAACACCGGGGAGCTGTTTTTT; CDR3aa: CATSGRQGPLNTGELFF
j_gene: TRBJ2-2; abundance: NA; d_gene: NA; v_gene: TRBV9; CDR3nt: TGTGCCAGCAGCGTACGGGTTAGCGGAGTCGCGAACACCGGGGAGCTGTTTTTT; CDR3aa: CASSVRVSGVANTGELFF
j_gene: TRBJ2-7; abundance: NA; d_gene: TRBD2; v_gene: TRBV5-1; CDR3nt: TGCGCCAGCAGCTTGGGACTAGCGGGGGGAACCCACGAGCAGTACTTC; CDR3aa: CASSLGLAGGTHEQYF
j_gene: TRBJ1-1; abundance: NA; d_gene: TRBD1; v_gene: TRBV10-3; CDR3nt: TGTGCCATCAGTGCACAGGGGGCCGGGACTGAAGCTTTCTTT; CDR3aa: CAISAQGAGTEAFF
j_gene: TRBJ2-7; abundance: NA; d_gene: TRBD2; v_gene: TRBV5-1; CDR3nt: TGCGCCAGCAGCTTGATCAGAGTCTCACTAGCGGGAGTTTCCCACGAGCAGTACTTC; CDR3aa: CASSLIRVSLAGVSHEQYF
j_gene: TRBJ1-1; abundance: NA; d_gene: TRBD1; v_gene: TRBV7-2; CDR3nt: TGTGCCAGCAGCTTAGAGGGGGGGACAGGGAGGACTGAAGCTTTCTTT; CDR3aa: CASSLEGGTGRTEAFF
j_gene: TRBJ1-4; abundance: NA; d_gene: NA; v_gene: TRBV6-5; CDR3nt: TGTGCCAGCAGCCGGGACTGGGGAGATGAAAAACTGTTTTTT; CDR3aa: CASSRDWGDEKLFF
j_gene: TRBJ2-3; abundance: NA; d_gene: NA; v_gene: TRBV2; CDR3nt: TGTGCCAGCAGTGTTTACGGCGGTGGAGATACGCAGTATTTT; CDR3aa: CASSVYGGGDTQYF
j_gene: TRBJ2-3; abundance: NA; d_gene: TRBD2; v_gene: TRBV3-1/TRBV3-2; CDR3nt: TGTGCCAGCAGCCAAGTAGCGGGTGGCACAGATACGCAGTATTTT; CDR3aa: CASSQVAGGTDTQYF
j_gene: TRBJ2-7; abundance: once; d_gene: NA; v_gene: TRBV6-2/TRBV6-3; CDR3nt: TGTGCCAGCAGTTACGGGAGACTACTACATTCCTACGAGCAGTACTTC; CDR3aa: CASSYGRLLHSYEQYF
j_gene: TRBJ2-1; abundance: NA; d_gene: TRBD2; v_gene: TRBV5-6; CDR3nt: TGTGCCAGCAGCTTACGGCTAGCGGGAGGGAAGGAGTTCTTC; CDR3aa: CASSLRLAGGKEFF
j_gene: TRBJ1-4; abundance: NA; d_gene: TRBD1; v_gene: TRBV5-1; CDR3nt: TGCGCCAGCAGCTTGCGGACAGGAACTAATGAAAAACTGTTTTTT; CDR3aa: CASSLRTGTNEKLFF
j_gene: TRBJ2-7; abundance: NA; d_gene: NA; v_gene: TRBV28; CDR3nt: TGTGCCAGCATGCCTAACCTGACAGTTCGCGAGCAGTACTTC; CDR3aa: CASMPNLTVREQYF
j_gene: TRBJ2-1; abundance: NA; d_gene: TRBD2; v_gene: TRBV5-4; CDR3nt: TGTGCCAGCAGCGGGGGTGGGACTAGCGGGAGTATCAATGAGCAGTTCTTC; CDR3aa: CASSGGGTSGSINEQFF
j_gene: TRBJ2-3; abundance: once; d_gene: NA; v_gene: TRBV2; CDR3nt: TGTGCCAGCAGTGACGGGGATACGCAGTATTTT; CDR3aa: CASSDGDTQYF
j_gene: TRBJ1-4; abundance: NA; d_gene: NA; v_gene: TRBV19; CDR3nt: TGTGCCAGTAGTATCGGAGTTGGTGAACTGTTTTTT; CDR3aa: CASSIGVGELFF
j_gene: TRBJ1-5; abundance: NA; d_gene: NA; v_gene: TRBV15; CDR3nt: TGTGCCACCAGCAGAGATCCGGACATGAACAATCAGCCCCAGCATTTT; CDR3aa: CATSRDPDMNNQPQHF
j_gene: TRBJ1-1; abundance: few; d_gene: NA; v_gene: TRBV7-2; CDR3nt: TGTGCCAGCAGCTTAGGGACTCTGTCACAAAGGGAAACTGAAGCTTTCTTT; CDR3aa: CASSLGTLSQRETEAFF
j_gene: TRBJ1-6; abundance: NA; d_gene: NA; v_gene: TRBV18; CDR3nt: TGTGCCAGCTCAACCGACGGGAATTCACCCCTCCACTTT; CDR3aa: CASSTDGNSPLHF
j_gene: TRBJ2-1; abundance: NA; d_gene: TRBD2; v_gene: TRBV7-8; CDR3nt: TGTGCCAGCAGCCCGAGGGCTAGCGGGGGAAGTGAGCAGTTCTTC; CDR3aa: CASSPRASGGSEQFF
j_gene: TRBJ2-2; abundance: many; d_gene: TRBD1; v_gene: TRBV5-6; CDR3nt: TGTGCCAGCAGCATTGGGACAGGAGGTGCCGGGGAGCTGTTTTTT; CDR3aa: CASSIGTGGAGELFF
j_gene: TRBJ2-6; abundance: few; d_gene: NA; v_gene: TRBV19; CDR3nt: TGTGCCAGTAGTACCCGGGGAGTTACTGGGGCCAACGTCCTGACTTTC; CDR3aa: CASSTRGVTGANVLTF
j_gene: TRBJ2-2; abundance: NA; d_gene: TRBD2; v_gene: TRBV11-3; CDR3nt: TGTGCCAGCAGCCCCCGGACTAGCGGTCGAGGGAACACCGGGGAGCTGTTTTTT; CDR3aa: CASSPRTSGRGNTGELFF